This note documents a single TCR beta chain sequence. This sample is part of a study of control samples from healthy donors and cancer patients. From germline, CDR1 is SEHNR and CDR2 FQNEAQ (reference sequence). V lost 4 bases, J lost 6 bases, and 5 bases stayed unmatched. CDR3 length: 13 amino acids. This table comes from immunoSEQ multiplex PCR, and its TCRdb copy is limited to in-frame clones, with some not included. The table records about 130,000 clones, 85% to 95% of them present only once. The receptor was isolated from an elderly man with head and neck cancer. V and J are TRBV7-9 and TRBJ1-2, with TRBD1 matching 7 bases. Material for sequencing was PBMCs. The CDR3 DNA is TGTGCCAGCAGCTCAGGGGGATCTCATGGCTACACCTTC. It yields the protein CASSSGGSHGYTF.